This record looks at one TCR beta chain sequence and its context. Its antigen has not been determined. One base away there is no much larger clone; base qualities are not given. The immunoSEQ Assay, a bias-controlled multiplex PCR, was used to amplify TCRbeta CDR3 regions from genomic DNA. Per the source publication's procedure: Within the assay, amplification of reference gene primers was used to estimate how many nucleated cells each sample contained. To quantify the absolute abundance of each unique TCRbeta CDR3 rearrangement, sequence reads were collapsed and filtered. Productive Simpson clonality was computed per sample as the square root of Simpson's diversity index over productive rearrangements. TCRdb's version of the immuneACCESS table is confined to in-frame rearrangements and falls short of the full clone set. An unresolved V gene accounts for under half of the shortfall where checked; the remainder is of unknown origin. V and J calls and clone size come straight from that table; D and trimming were deduced from the DNA. Recorded for this sample are 69,000 or so clones; nearly 90% of them occurred a single time. The ten biggest clones cover less than 6.5% of the sample.

This record belongs to a study of blood T cell repertoires in COVID-19 (dated by TCRdb to about 2020). A note on the overall study: The collaborator samples originated in the United States, Italy and Spain and spanned the acute and convalescent phases of COVID-19. The material from the prospective study consisted of cDNA or gDNA derived from T cells, B-cell-depleted T cells, or PBMCs. Deeply sampled blood TCRbeta repertoires from subjects exposed to, actively infected with, or recovered from COVID-19 were included in the dataset. The repertoires were released in a freely available public database meant as a resource for research on the immune response to SARS-CoV-2. Samples came from the ongoing ImmuneRACE study (first 160 participants) plus 1,254 subjects from 6 global collaborators. Nearly every sample came with metadata listing a de-identified subject ID, COVID-19 status, age in years and sex. Where available, HLA class I and class II types were taken from metadata supplied by the sample provider and were not determined by assay-based typing.

V loses 3 bases of germline sequence and J loses 4 bases, and the interval between the two ends is 10 bases. CDR1 and CDR2 are drawn from the germline V gene (reference sequence): GTSNPN, SVGIG. The CDR3 sequence holds 14 residues, the cysteine and phenylalanine included. Here the CDR3 DNA is all that survives: 42 bases in frame from base 1. What the research found in general, with its limitations: Clinical and demographic metadata were provided uncurated, with the amount varying by source and participant.

Collaborating institutions collected whole blood in K2EDTA tubes following their own protocols. Collaborator samples were shipped for TCRbeta analysis as frozen whole blood, isolated PBMCs, or DNA extracted from either sample type. The sequenced material came from peripheral blood. This sequence originates from a middle-aged man with acute or convalescent COVID-19. The chain couples TRBV30 to TRBJ2-6; matching of 6 bases hints at TRBD2 as the D gene. The CDR3 has the sequence CAWRQEGGANVLTF. The nucleotides read TGTGCCTGGAGGCAGGAGGGAGGGGCCAACGTCCTGACTTTC.